This T cell receptor (beta chain) appears in the sequencing data of a study of blood T cell repertoires in COVID-19 (dated by TCRdb to about 2020). About the investigation overall: Samples covering the acute and convalescent phases of COVID-19 were provided by collaborators in the United States, Italy and Spain. The prospective study material was composed of cDNA or gDNA derived from T cells, B-cell-depleted T cells, or PBMCs. Deeply sampled blood TCRbeta repertoires from subjects exposed to, actively infected with, or recovered from COVID-19 were included in the dataset. The repertoires were released in a freely available public database meant as a resource for research on the immune response to SARS-CoV-2. The samples were drawn from two sources: the first 160 participants of the ongoing ImmuneRACE study, and 1,000 to 1,500 subjects contributed by 6 global collaborators. Sample metadata almost always included a de-identified subject ID, COVID-19 status, age in years and sex. HLA class I and class II types, where available, came from metadata supplied by the sample provider rather than from assay-based typing.

TCRbeta CDR3 regions were amplified from genomic DNA by means of the immunoSEQ Assay, a bias-controlled multiplex PCR. Turning to the authors' computational methods: The number of nucleated cells in each sample was estimated from the amplification of reference gene primers within the assay. To quantify the absolute abundance of each unique TCRbeta CDR3 rearrangement, sequence reads were collapsed and filtered. For each sample, productive Simpson clonality was calculated by taking the square root of Simpson's diversity index across productive rearrangements. TCRdb mirrors the immuneACCESS table, restricted to in-frame sequences. Some clones are absent from its copies; in checked studies, under half trace to an unresolved V gene, and the reason for the others is unknown. V, J and clone size were drawn from that table, and D and trimming were deduced from the DNA. Present in this sample are 20,000 to 25,000 clones, roughly 87% of which were seen just once. Of the sample, approximately 24% falls within the top ten clones.

About this clone itself: Its antigen is still unknown. No qualities accompany the bases; no much larger clone lies one base away.

Each collaborating institution followed its own protocols to collect whole blood in K2EDTA tubes. For TCRbeta analysis, collaborators shipped samples in one of three forms: frozen whole blood, isolated PBMCs, or DNA extracted from either of those sample types. Findings and caveats that apply to the study as a whole: Clinical and demographic metadata were provided uncurated, with the amount varying by source and participant.

Sequencing was performed on peripheral blood. The source of this sequence is a human donor with active COVID-19. The donor label of this sample is uncertain.

The CDR3 reads as follows: CASSFGEAYEQYF. In nucleotide form, the sequence is TGTGCCAGCAGTTTTGGCGAGGCCTACGAGCAGTACTTC. The sequence is built from TRBV6-2 or TRBV6-3 and TRBJ2-7, with the D gene call left open. The junction shows trimming of 4 bases on V and 2 bases on J, plus 9 bases between the germline ends. From the germline V gene, CDR1 is MNHEY and CDR2 is SVGEGT. Including cysteine and phenylalanine, the CDR3 has 13 amino acids. Here the CDR3 DNA is all that survives: 39 bases in frame from base 1.